This T cell receptor (beta chain) was captured in a study of blood T cell repertoires in COVID-19. Study at large: Sites across the United States, Italy and Spain contributed samples from acute and convalescent COVID-19. The cDNA or gDNA used as material had been derived from T cells, B-cell-depleted T cells, or PBMCs.

This clone was found a few times. Methods used by the authors: Nucleated cell counts were estimated from reference gene primer amplification. Data came from immunoSEQ multiplex PCR; TCRdb stores just in-frame clones and leaves some out. V and J calls and clone size are those listed in that table; D and trimming were worked out from the DNA. The data hold more than 85,000 clones, with roughly 80% observed a single time. The CDR3 spans 15 residues. The germline V and J ends were trimmed by 3 bases and 5 bases, with 13 bases remaining between them. CDR1 is KGHDR and CDR2 is SFDVKD in the germline V gene.

Sequencing input: peripheral blood. This clonotype was sampled from a woman aged 55-70 years with acute or convalescent COVID-19. The V and J genes are TRBV24-1 and TRBJ1-5; tentatively, D is TRBD1 (6 bases). The CDR3 DNA sequence: TGTGCCACCAGTGATGACACAGGGAAGGATCAGCCCCAGCATTTT. It is translated as CATSDDTGKDQPQHF.